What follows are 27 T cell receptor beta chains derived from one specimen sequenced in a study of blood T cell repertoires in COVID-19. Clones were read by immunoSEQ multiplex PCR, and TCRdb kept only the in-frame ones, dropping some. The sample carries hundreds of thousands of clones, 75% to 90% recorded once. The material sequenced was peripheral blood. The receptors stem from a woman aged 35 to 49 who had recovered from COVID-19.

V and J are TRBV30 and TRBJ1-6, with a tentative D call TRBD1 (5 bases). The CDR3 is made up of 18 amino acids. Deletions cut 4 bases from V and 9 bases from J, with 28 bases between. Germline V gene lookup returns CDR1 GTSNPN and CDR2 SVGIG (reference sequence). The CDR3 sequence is CAWTGDVLILGNFSPLHF. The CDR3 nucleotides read TGTGCCTGGACGGGGGACGTTTTAATTCTAGGAAATTTTTCACCCCTCCACTTT.

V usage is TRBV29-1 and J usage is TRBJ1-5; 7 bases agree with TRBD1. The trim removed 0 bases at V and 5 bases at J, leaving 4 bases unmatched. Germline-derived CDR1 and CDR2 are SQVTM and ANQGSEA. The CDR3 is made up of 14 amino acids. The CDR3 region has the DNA TGCAGCGTTGAAGAGGGAGACAGGGATCAGCCCCAGCATTTT. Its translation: CSVEEGDRDQPQHF.

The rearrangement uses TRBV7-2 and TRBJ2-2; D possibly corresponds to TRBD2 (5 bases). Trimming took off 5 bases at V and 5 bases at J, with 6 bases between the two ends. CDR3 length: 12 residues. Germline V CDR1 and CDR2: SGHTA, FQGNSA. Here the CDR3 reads CASSRGTGELFF. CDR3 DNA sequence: TGTGCCAGCAGCCGAGGGACCGGGGAGCTGTTTTTT. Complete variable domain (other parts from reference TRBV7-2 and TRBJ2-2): GAGVSQSPSNKVTEKGKDVELRCDPISGHTALYWYRQSLGQGLEFLIYFQGNSAPDKSGLPSDRFSAERTGGSVSTLTIQRTQQEDSAVYLCASSRGTGELFFGEGSRLTVL.

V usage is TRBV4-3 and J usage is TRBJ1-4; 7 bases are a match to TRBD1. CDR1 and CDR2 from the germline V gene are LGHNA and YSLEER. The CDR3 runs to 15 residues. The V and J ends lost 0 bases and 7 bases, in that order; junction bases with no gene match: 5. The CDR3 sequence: CASSQDPTGSEKLFF. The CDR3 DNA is TGCGCCAGCAGCCAAGATCCGACAGGGAGTGAAAAACTGTTTTTT.

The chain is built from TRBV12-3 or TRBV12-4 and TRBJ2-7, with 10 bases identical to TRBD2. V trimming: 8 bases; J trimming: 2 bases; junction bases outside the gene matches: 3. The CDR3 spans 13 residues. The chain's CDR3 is CASLAGGTYEQYF. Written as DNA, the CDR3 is TGTGCCAGCTTAGCGGGGGGCACCTACGAGCAGTACTTC.

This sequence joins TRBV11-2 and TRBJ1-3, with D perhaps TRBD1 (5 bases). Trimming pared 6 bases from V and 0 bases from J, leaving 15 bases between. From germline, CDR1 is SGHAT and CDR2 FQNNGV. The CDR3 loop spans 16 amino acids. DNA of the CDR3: TGTGCCAGCAGACCAACAGGCCTTTCCTCTGGAAACACCATATATTTT. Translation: CASRPTGLSSGNTIYF.

The CDR3 DNA sequence: TGTGCCCAAGGAGAGGGAGGGACCCAGTACTTC. It is translated as CAQGEGGTQYF. This chain uses TRBV2 with TRBJ2-5, with a tentative D call TRBD2 (6 bases). The germline V and J ends were trimmed by 11 bases and 7 bases, with 14 bases remaining between them. CDR3 size: 11 residues. Germline V gene sequence: CDR1 SNHLY, CDR2 FYNNEI. Supplemented by reference TRBV2 and TRBJ2-5, the full variable domain reads EPEVTQTPSHQVTQMGQEVILRCVPISNHLYFYWYRQILGQKVEFLVSFYNNEISEKSEIFDDQFSVERPDGSNFTLKIRSTKLEDSAMYFCAQGEGGTQYFGPGTRLLVL.

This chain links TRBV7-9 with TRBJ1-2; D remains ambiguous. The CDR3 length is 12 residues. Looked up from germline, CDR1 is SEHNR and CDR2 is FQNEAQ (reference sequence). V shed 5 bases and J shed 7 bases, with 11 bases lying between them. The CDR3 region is CASSPGRLGYTF. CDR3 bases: TGTGCCAGCAGCCCGGGTCGCCTTGGCTACACCTTC.

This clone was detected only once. As DNA, the CDR3 is TGTGCCAGCAGCTTCCGCTTATCCGGACAGGACTCAAATGAGCAGTTCTTC. It specifies CASSFRLSGQDSNEQFF. This chain connects TRBV7-2 to TRBJ2-1; TRBD1 agrees at 7 bases. Losses at the gene ends were 3 bases for V and 7 bases for J; bases not matched to a gene: 15. The CDR3 length is 17 residues. CDR1 is SGHTA, CDR2 FQGNSA, per germline.

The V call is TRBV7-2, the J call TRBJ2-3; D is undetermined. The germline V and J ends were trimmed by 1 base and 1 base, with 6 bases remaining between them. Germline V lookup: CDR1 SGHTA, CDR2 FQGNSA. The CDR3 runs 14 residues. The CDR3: CASSLVPGTDTQYF. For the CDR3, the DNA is TGTGCCAGCAGCTTAGTCCCGGGCACAGATACGCAGTATTTT.

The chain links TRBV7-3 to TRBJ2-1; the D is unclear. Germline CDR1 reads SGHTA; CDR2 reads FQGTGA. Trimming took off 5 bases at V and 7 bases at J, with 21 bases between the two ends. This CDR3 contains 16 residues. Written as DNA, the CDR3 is TGTGCCAGCAGCCTAATGGCTAGTTTTGTGAGGAATGAGCAGTTCTTC. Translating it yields CASSLMASFVRNEQFF.

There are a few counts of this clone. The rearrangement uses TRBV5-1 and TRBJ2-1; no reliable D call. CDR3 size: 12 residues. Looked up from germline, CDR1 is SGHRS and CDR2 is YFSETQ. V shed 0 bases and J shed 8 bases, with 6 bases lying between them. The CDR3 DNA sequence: TGCGCCAGCAGCTTGGCGGGTGATGAGCAGTTCTTC. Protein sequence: CASSLAGDEQFF.

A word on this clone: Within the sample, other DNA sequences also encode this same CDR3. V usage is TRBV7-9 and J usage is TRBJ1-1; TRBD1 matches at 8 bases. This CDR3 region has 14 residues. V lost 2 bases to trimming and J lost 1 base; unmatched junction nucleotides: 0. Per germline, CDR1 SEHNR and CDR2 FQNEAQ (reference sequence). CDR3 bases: TGTGCCAGCAGCTTACAGGGGGCGAACACTGAAGCTTTCTTT. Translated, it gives CASSLQGANTEAFF.

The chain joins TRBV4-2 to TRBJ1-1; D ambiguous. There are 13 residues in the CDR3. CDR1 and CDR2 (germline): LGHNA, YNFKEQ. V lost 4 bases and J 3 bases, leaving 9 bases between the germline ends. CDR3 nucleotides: TGTGCCAGCAGCCGCGGCGGAGACACTGAAGCTTTCTTT. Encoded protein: CASSRGGDTEAFF.

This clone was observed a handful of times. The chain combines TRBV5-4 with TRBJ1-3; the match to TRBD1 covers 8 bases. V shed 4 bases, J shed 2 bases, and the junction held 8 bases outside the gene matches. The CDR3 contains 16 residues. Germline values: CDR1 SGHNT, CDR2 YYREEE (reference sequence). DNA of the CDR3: TGTGCCAGCAGCCTAGATCCGACAGGGGCTGGAAACACCATATATTTT. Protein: CASSLDPTGAGNTIYF.

The CDR3 here is CASSAEDRAGNEQYF. The CDR3 nucleotides are TGTGCCAGCAGCGCAGAAGACAGGGCAGGCAACGAGCAGTACTTC. The chain links TRBV9 to TRBJ2-7, with TRBD1 identical over 7 bases. V was pared by 3 bases and J by 5 bases, with 11 bases of the junction left unmatched. The germline V gene has CDR1 SGDLS and CDR2 YYNGEE. The CDR3 is made up of 15 amino acids.

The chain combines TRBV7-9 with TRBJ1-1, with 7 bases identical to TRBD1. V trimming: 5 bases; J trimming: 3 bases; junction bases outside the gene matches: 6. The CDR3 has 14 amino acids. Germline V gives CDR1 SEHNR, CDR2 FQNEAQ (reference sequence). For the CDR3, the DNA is TGTGCCAGCAGCCGGACAGGACGGGACACTGAAGCTTTCTTT. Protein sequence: CASSRTGRDTEAFF. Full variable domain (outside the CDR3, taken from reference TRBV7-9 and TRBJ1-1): DTGVSQNPRHKITKRGQNVTFRCDPISEHNRLYWYRQTLGQGPEFLTYFQNEAQLEKSRLLSDRFSAERPKGSFSTLEIQRTEQGDSAMYLCASSRTGRDTEAFFGQGTRLTVV.

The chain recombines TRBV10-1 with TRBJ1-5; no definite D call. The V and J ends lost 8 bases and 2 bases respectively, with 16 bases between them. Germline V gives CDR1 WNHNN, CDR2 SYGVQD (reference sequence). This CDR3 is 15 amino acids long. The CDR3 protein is CASPMKGGCNQPQHF. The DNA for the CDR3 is TGCGCCAGCCCGATGAAGGGAGGGTGCAATCAGCCCCAGCATTTT.

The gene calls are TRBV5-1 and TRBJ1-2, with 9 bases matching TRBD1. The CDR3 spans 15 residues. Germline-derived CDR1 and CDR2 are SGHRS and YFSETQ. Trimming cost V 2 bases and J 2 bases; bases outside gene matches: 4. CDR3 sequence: CASSFWTGANYGYTF. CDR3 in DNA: TGCGCCAGCAGCTTCTGGACAGGGGCGAACTATGGCTACACCTTC.

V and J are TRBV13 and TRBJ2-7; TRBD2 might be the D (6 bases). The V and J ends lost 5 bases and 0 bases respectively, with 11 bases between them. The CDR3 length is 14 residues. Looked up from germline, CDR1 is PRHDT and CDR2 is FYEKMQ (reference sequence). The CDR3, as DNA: TGTGCCAGCAGCCCGACTAGGGACTCCTACGAGCAGTACTTC. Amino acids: CASSPTRDSYEQYF. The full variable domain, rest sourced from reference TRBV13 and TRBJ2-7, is AAGVIQSPRHLIKEKRETATLKCYPIPRHDTVYWYQQGPGQDPQFLISFYEKMQSDKGSIPDRFSAQQFSDYHSELNMSSLELGDSALYFCASSPTRDSYEQYFGPGTRLTVT.

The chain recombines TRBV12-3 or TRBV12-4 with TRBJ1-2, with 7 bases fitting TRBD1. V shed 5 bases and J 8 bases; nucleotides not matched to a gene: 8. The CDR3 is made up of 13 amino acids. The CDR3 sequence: CASSTSTGHGYTF. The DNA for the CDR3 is TGTGCCAGCAGTACATCGACAGGGCACGGCTACACCTTC.

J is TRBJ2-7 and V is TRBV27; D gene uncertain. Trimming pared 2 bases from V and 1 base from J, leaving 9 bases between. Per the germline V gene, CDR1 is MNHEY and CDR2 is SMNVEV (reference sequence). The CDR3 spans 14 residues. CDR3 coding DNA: TGTGCCAGCAGTTTACATCCCGGTTCCTACGAGCAGTACTTC. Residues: CASSLHPGSYEQYF.

CDR3 in DNA: TGTGCCAGCAGTCCGGTACCTCAAGAGACCCAGTACTTC. It codes for CASSPVPQETQYF. The rearrangement links TRBV2 to TRBJ2-5; D gene unclear. Germline V gives CDR1 SNHLY, CDR2 FYNNEI. The CDR3 consists of 13 residues. V lost 5 bases and J lost 2, with 9 bases in between.

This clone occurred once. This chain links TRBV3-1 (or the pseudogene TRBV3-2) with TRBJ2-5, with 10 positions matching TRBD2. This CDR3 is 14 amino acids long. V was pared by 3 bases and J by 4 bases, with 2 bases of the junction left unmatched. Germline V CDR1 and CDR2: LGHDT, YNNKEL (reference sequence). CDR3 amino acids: CASSHSGGVETQYF. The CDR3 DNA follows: TGTGCCAGCAGCCACAGCGGGGGGGTAGAGACCCAGTACTTC.

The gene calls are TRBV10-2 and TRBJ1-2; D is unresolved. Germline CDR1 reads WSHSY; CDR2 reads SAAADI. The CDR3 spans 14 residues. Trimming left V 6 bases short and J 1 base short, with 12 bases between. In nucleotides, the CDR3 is TGCGCCAGCAGCTTAAAACCGGGTAACTATGGCTACACCTTC. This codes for CASSLKPGNYGYTF.

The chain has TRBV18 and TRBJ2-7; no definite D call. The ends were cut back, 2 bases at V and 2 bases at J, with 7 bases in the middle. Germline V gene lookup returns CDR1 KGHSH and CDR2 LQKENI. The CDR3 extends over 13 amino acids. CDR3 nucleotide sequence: TGTGCCAGCTCACCATCGCAGGCCTACGAGCAGTACTTC. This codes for CASSPSQAYEQYF.

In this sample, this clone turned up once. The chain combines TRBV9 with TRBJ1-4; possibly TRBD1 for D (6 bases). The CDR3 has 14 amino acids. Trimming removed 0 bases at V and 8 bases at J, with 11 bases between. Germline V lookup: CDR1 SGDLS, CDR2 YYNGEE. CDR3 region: CASSVGQGFEKLFF. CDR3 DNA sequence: TGTGCCAGCAGCGTAGGGCAGGGGTTCGAAAAACTGTTTTTT.